The subject of this entry is one T cell receptor (beta chain). Its antigen remains unidentified. The sample holds no much larger clone one base away, and base qualities are not on file. The data were taken from a study of naive CD8 T cells in extremely preterm neonates listed by TCRdb under 2017. As for the study more broadly: An age range of 25-50 years is given for the adult participants in the abstract, whereas a range of 20-50 years is given in the methods. The study compared the TCRbeta CDR3 repertoires of sorted naive CD8+ T cells among four age groups: extremely preterm neonates, term neonates, young children and adults. On the study overall, not on this receptor specifically: Prospective longitudinal studies of preterm and term neonates were called for by the authors so that T cell development could be tracked within individuals. Significantly lower iChao1 richness than in all other age groups (p < 0.05) and an even clone distribution were observed in preterm neonates, indicating a less rich repertoire. The authors noted a small sample size and variable productive template counts among preterm samples as limitations. A higher proportion of shared CDR3 nucleotide sequences was found in preterm neonates (about 2.7%) than in term neonates (about 0.4%), young children (roughly 0.03%) and adults (about 0.01%). Compared with the older groups, preterm CDR3s were shorter and closer to germline, carrying fewer N additions and showing less junctional trimming.

The peripheral blood donors were five healthy children aged about 16-60 months who were having elective routine surgery, plus five healthy nonsmoking adults. Healthy nonsmokers aged 20-50 years, with a median age of approximately 39 years, were used as adult controls. A FACSAria III cell sorter was used to sort live, Annexin V-negative naive CD8+ T cells (CD3+CD8+CD45RA+CCR7+). Each sample yielded between roughly 18,000 and 110,000 sorted naive CD8+ T cells. Ficoll-Paque density gradient centrifugation of diluted blood was used to isolate mononuclear cells. Mononuclear cells were cryopreserved in approximately 10% DMSO with about 90% FBS and stored long term at -150°C before sorting. After thawing, cells were stained with Annexin V along with antibodies against CD3, CD8, CCR7 and CD45RA. The DNeasy Blood and Tissue Kit was used to extract genomic DNA from snap-frozen pellets of sorted cells. The junction shows trimming of 3 bases on V and 1 base on J, and the gene matches do not reach 6 bases of it. The CDR3 runs 16 residues from the cysteine to the phenylalanine. The only DNA kept is the CDR3, 48 bases in frame from the first base. CDR1 and CDR2 (SGHRS, YFSETQ) derive from the germline V gene.

A two-step, bias-controlled multiplex PCR was used to amplify TCRbeta CDR3 regions from genomic DNA. The multiplex PCR included primers specific for each TRBV and TRBJ gene segment. The immunoSEQ Assay was used to generate the TCRbeta repertoire data. Per the original workflow: A relative-frequency ratio and a modified nearest-neighbor algorithm were applied to filter and cluster reads so that closely related sequences were merged. IMGT annotation was the basis for assigning V, D and J genes to CDR3 sequences. Template counts were corrected for PCR amplification bias and quantified by comparison with synthetic TCR CDR3 analog sequences. Only unique productive sequences, defined as in-frame CDR3 sequences without stop codons, were included in the analyses. The immunoSEQ Analyzer software was used to calculate clonality, defined as 1 minus Pielou's evenness, and iChao1 richness. JMP was used for statistical testing, with Student's t-test or a non-parametric test applied depending on Shapiro-Wilk normality results. Sourced from immuneACCESS, this table was stored by TCRdb with only in-frame sequences that have V and J called. A share of the clones is absent; for the studies checked, an unresolved V gene accounts for under half, and the remainder has no known explanation. The DNA gave D and trimming, while V, J and clone size come from that table. In this sample the table shows roughly 5,300 clones, around 97% of which occur a single time. The top ten clonotypes cover roughly 8.6% of the sample.

In this chain, TRBV5-1 is recombined with TRBJ1-2; a stretch of 10 junction bases matches TRBD1. The origin of this receptor is a human donor in good health. Sequenced: naive CD8+ T cells from blood. The CDR3 loop reads CASSSGTGASNYGYTF. DNA sequence: TGCGCCAGCAGCTCCGGGACAGGGGCGAGTAACTATGGCTACACCTTC.